This entry lists 27 T cell receptor beta chains sequenced from one sample in a study of T cell repertoires in cytomegalovirus infection. TCRdb re-called the reads through MiXCR, storing one row per CDR3 protein. Seen here are around 450,000 distinct CDR3 sequences, approximately 32% observed once, and the top ten hold roughly 13%. Sequenced: PBMCs. The source of these receptors is a human donor in good health (CMV status not recorded). Some clones in this sample may be carry-over from other donors' samples.

This clonotype has ten or more counts. The chain carries TRBV12-3 or TRBV12-4 and TRBJ1-5, with D hard to call. This CDR3 region has 15 residues. The V end lost 2 bases, the J end lost 0 bases, and 8 bases lay between the germline ends. This CDR3 is CASSLSGVSNQPQHF. In nucleotides, the CDR3 is TGTGCCAGCAGTTTATCCGGGGTTAGCAATCAGCCCCAGCATTTT.

This clonotype was seen only a few times. The V call is TRBV10-3, the J call TRBJ2-1; tentatively, D is TRBD1 or TRBD2 (6 bases each). This CDR3 spans 15 amino acids. V lost 5 bases to trimming and J lost 5 bases, with 16 bases between them. Germline-derived CDR1 and CDR2 are ENHRY and SYGVKD. CDR3 loop: CAISPGTGANNEQFF. In DNA form, the CDR3 reads TGTGCCATCAGTCCCGGAACGGGGGCCAACAATGAGCAGTTCTTC.

This clonotype has just a few counts. The rearrangement joins TRBV7-2 to TRBJ2-7, with 9 bases that match TRBD2. Germline V CDR1 and CDR2: SGHTA, FQGNSA. J was trimmed by 5 bases and V by 2 bases; bases with no gene match: 10. The CDR3 spans 16 residues. In DNA form, the CDR3 reads TGTGCCAGCAGCTTAACGGGACTAGCCAGGGACCACGAGCAGTACTTC. This encodes CASSLTGLARDHEQYF.

There are a few counts of this clonotype. V and J are TRBV19 and TRBJ2-1, with a weak D call TRBD1 (5 bases). Germline V gene sequence: CDR1 LNHDA, CDR2 SQIVND (reference sequence). The CDR3 is made up of 14 amino acids. The germline V and J ends were trimmed by 3 bases and 8 bases, with 14 bases remaining between them. This chain's CDR3 is CASSIKGAFDEQFF. For the CDR3, the DNA is TGTGCCAGTAGTATTAAAGGGGCCTTCGATGAGCAGTTCTTC.

Details on this clonotype: One end of the junction varies from germline; a read error may be responsible. The CDR3, as DNA: TGTGCCAGCAGCTTTGCGGGACAGGGGGCTTTTCAGACCCAGTACTTC. Protein sequence: CASSFAGQGAFQTQYF. The chain joins TRBV5-3 to TRBJ2-5, with 12 bases matching TRBD1. TRBV5-3 is labeled an ORF, and its function is uncertain. The CDR3 totals 16 residues.

Worth noting for this clonotype: A read error may produce the germline difference seen at one junction end. V gene TRBV20-1 combines with J gene TRBJ2-2, with D uncertain. The CDR3 spans 15 residues. CDR1 is DFQATT and CDR2 is SNEGSKA in the germline V gene (reference sequence). The CDR3 loop reads CSSRFHSSNTGELFF. The CDR3 region has the DNA TGCAGTTCTAGATTTCACAGCTCGAACACCGGGGAGCTGTTTTTT.

The chain carries TRBV7-9 and TRBJ2-7; a possible D gene is TRBD2 (6 bases). This CDR3 is 15 amino acids long. The germline V gene encodes CDR1 SEHNR and CDR2 FQNEAQ (reference sequence). Trimming cost V 5 bases and J 2 bases, with 16 bases left between them. This CDR3 reads CASSPGGSGAYEQYF. CDR3 sequence (DNA): TGTGCCAGCAGCCCCGGCGGGTCGGGGGCCTACGAGCAGTACTTC.

This rearrangement joins TRBV4-1 to TRBJ2-7; D could derive from TRBD1 or TRBD2 (5 bases each). The length of the CDR3 is 15 residues. The ends were cut back, 0 bases at V and 2 bases at J, with 11 bases in the middle. Germline CDR1 reads MGHRA; CDR2 reads YSYEKL. The DNA for the CDR3 is TGCGCCAGCAGCCAAGACCGGGACGGACCCTACGAGCAGTACTTC. Protein product: CASSQDRDGPYEQYF.

This clonotype was picked up a small number of times. The rearrangement joins TRBV5-6 to TRBJ2-2; possibly TRBD1 for D (6 bases). The V gene's germline CDR1 is SGHDT and CDR2 YYEEEE. This CDR3 comprises 15 residues. V was clipped by 7 bases and J by 2 bases, with 15 bases between them. The CDR3 region is CASPSDRRNTGELFF. CDR3 in DNA: TGTGCCAGCCCATCTGACAGGAGAAACACCGGGGAGCTGTTTTTT.

This clonotype came up a few times. This chain uses TRBV7-2 with TRBJ1-6; tentatively, D is TRBD1 (5 bases). Trimming removed 1 base from V and 7 bases from J, with 23 bases in between. The CDR3 sequence is 19 residues long. Germline assignment: CDR1 SGHTA and CDR2 FQGNSA. This chain's CDR3 is CASSLDTAFGTAPNSPLHF. The CDR3 region has the DNA TGTGCCAGCAGCTTAGATACGGCGTTCGGGACGGCCCCAAATTCACCCCTCCACTTT.

This clonotype was seen a few times. This sequence joins TRBV7-9 and TRBJ2-7; D tentatively fits TRBD1 or TRBD2 (6 bases each). Per the germline V gene, CDR1 is SEHNR and CDR2 is FQNEAQ (reference sequence). There are 13 residues in the CDR3. V shed 4 bases and J shed 7 bases, with 14 bases lying between them. Written as DNA, the CDR3 is TGTGCCAGCAGCTCGGAAGGGGGGCTTGAGCAGTACTTC. Translation gives CASSSEGGLEQYF.

Details on this clonotype: This sequence may be a read error, since a much larger clone differs from it by one base. The chain is built from TRBV28 and TRBJ1-5; D not resolved. The CDR3 is made up of 14 amino acids. Germline V lookup: CDR1 MDHEN, CDR2 SYDVKM. V lost 3 bases and J 3 bases, leaving 9 bases between the germline ends. As DNA, the CDR3 is TGTGCCAGCAGTTTTTTCCGATCCAATCAGCCCCAGCATTTT. Amino acid sequence: CASSFFRSNQPQHF. The variable domain in full, with the rest retrieved from reference TRBV28 and TRBJ1-5, is DVKVTQSSRYLVKRTGEKVFLECVQDMDHENMFWYRQDPGLGLRLIYFSYDVKMKEKGDIPEGYSVSREKKERFSLILESASTNQTSMYLCASSFFRSNQPQHFGDGTRLSIL.

In its sample, this clonotype was seen a few times. V is TRBV12-3 or TRBV12-4 and J is TRBJ2-1; D is unclear. The CDR3 runs to 14 residues. The germline V and J ends were trimmed by 2 bases and 0 bases, with 5 bases remaining between them. The CDR3 DNA reads as TGTGCCAGCAGTTTACTAGACTCCTACAATGAGCAGTTCTTC. It specifies CASSLLDSYNEQFF.

Points on this clonotype: A clone one base away is much larger, so this may be a read error. The CDR3 does not end in the conserved phenylalanine or tryptophan, so this is likely a read error. V and J are TRBV7-8 and TRBJ2-4; no clear D gene. This CDR3 spans 14 amino acids. V lost 4 bases and J 3 bases, leaving 10 bases between the germline ends. Per the germline V gene, CDR1 is SGHVS and CDR2 is FQNEAQ. The CDR3 region has the DNA TGTGCCAGCAGCTCCCCTTCGATCAAAAACATTCAGTACTTA. It is translated as CASSSPSIKNIQYL.

V usage is TRBV5-1 and J usage is TRBJ2-7; 9 bases agree with TRBD1. The CDR3 covers 14 residues. Losses at the gene ends were 0 bases for V and 3 bases for J; bases not matched to a gene: 1. The germline V gene has CDR1 SGHRS and CDR2 YFSETQ. CDR3 amino acids: CASSLAGQGYEQYF. In DNA, the CDR3 is TGCGCCAGCAGCTTGGCGGGACAGGGCTACGAGCAGTACTTC.

This clonotype was detected only a few times. V and J are TRBV7-9 and TRBJ2-6, with 12 bases lining up with TRBD1. Germline lookup yields CDR1 SEHNR and CDR2 FQNEAQ (reference sequence). This CDR3 has 18 residues. V lost 4 bases, J lost 3 bases, and 7 bases stayed unmatched. CDR3 in DNA: TGTGCCAGCAGCTCAGCCGGGACAGGGGGCGATGGGGCCAACGTCCTGACTTTC. It codes for CASSSAGTGGDGANVLTF.

This chain links TRBV10-3 with TRBJ2-3, with D hard to call. CDR3 length: 16 residues. Germline CDR1 and CDR2: ENHRY and SYGVKD. Trimming shortened V by 4 bases and J by 2 bases, and 16 bases separated the two germline ends. CDR3 DNA: TGTGCCATCAGTGCTGGAACGGTGGCCTTCACAGATACGCAGTATTTT. It codes for CAISAGTVAFTDTQYF.

This clonotype was counted once. The chain couples TRBV5-1 to TRBJ2-5; D ambiguous. Trimming took off 0 bases at V and 5 bases at J, with 11 bases between the two ends. CDR1 and CDR2 from the germline V gene are SGHRS and YFSETQ. CDR3 length equals 14 residues. CDR3 bases: TGCGCCAGCAGCTTGGGGTACGGGCTGGAGACCCAGTACTTC. This gives the protein CASSLGYGLETQYF. The whole variable domain, remainder taken from reference TRBV5-1 and TRBJ2-5, is KAGVTQTPRYLIKTRGQQVTLSCSPISGHRSVSWYQQTPGQGLQFLFEYFSETQRNKGNFPGRFSGRQFSNSRSEMNVSTLELGDSALYLCASSLGYGLETQYFGPGTRLLVL.

This clonotype was found a few times. The chain combines TRBV6-4 with TRBJ2-1, with 10 positions matching TRBD2. Germline V gives CDR1 MRHNA, CDR2 SNTAGT. J gave up 9 bases and V 3 bases, and 5 bases lay outside the gene matches. There are 14 residues in the CDR3. CDR3 protein: CASSESSGGREQFF. CDR3 coding DNA: TGTGCCAGCAGTGAATCTAGCGGGGGACGTGAGCAGTTCTTC.

This clonotype was seen at least ten times. The chain combines TRBV6-1 with TRBJ2-7; either TRBD1 or TRBD2 may fit D (6 bases each). Germline-derived CDR1 and CDR2 are MNHNS and SASEGT. The CDR3 has 13 amino acids. Trimming took 6 bases from V and 2 from J, leaving 11 bases between them. The CDR3 sequence: CASRAGQTYEQYF. CDR3 nucleotides: TGTGCCAGCAGGGCGGGACAAACCTACGAGCAGTACTTC.

This clonotype was seen just once. The J gene is TRBJ2-7, the V gene TRBV7-8; D may be TRBD2 (7 bases). V shed 8 bases and J shed 4 bases, with 18 bases lying between them. CDR3 length equals 14 residues. The germline V gene encodes CDR1 SGHVS and CDR2 FQNEAQ. CDR3 nucleotides: TGTGCCAGCGTCCCGGGGGGCTCCCGATACGAGCAGTACTTC. Translation: CASVPGGSRYEQYF.

This clonotype was recorded at least ten times. The V gene is TRBV7-6, the J gene TRBJ1-6, with 7 bases matching TRBD1. Germline CDR1 is SGHVS and CDR2 is FNYEAQ. After removal of 6 bases from V and 7 bases from J, the junction contained 9 bases not matched to a gene. The CDR3 sequence is 15 residues long. The CDR3: CASSNRGDRNSPLHF. In nucleotides, the CDR3 is TGTGCCAGCAGTAACAGGGGCGATAGAAATTCACCCCTCCACTTT. Full variable domain (remainder filled in from reference TRBV7-6 and TRBJ1-6): GAGVSQSPRYKVTKRGQDVALRCDPISGHVSLYWYRQALGQGPEFLTYFNYEAQQDKSGLPNDRFSAERPEGSISTLTIQRTEQRDSAMYRCASSNRGDRNSPLHFGNGTRLTVT.

The chain uses TRBV4-1 and TRBJ1-4, with D possibly being TRBD1 (5 bases). Germline V gives CDR1 MGHRA, CDR2 YSYEKL. There are 20 residues in the CDR3. Trimming took off 0 bases at V and 8 bases at J, with 28 bases between the two ends. CDR3 nucleotide sequence: TGCGCCAGCAGCCAAGAAACTTTGGGGGGGACCCAAGCCGAAAACGAAAAACTGTTTTTT. This gives the protein CASSQETLGGTQAENEKLFF.

The V and J genes are TRBV5-5 and TRBJ2-7; possibly TRBD1 for D (6 bases). The germline V and J ends were trimmed by 4 bases and 2 bases, with 13 bases remaining between them. CDR3 length: 14 residues. Per the germline V gene, CDR1 is SGHKS and CDR2 is YYEKEE (reference sequence). In DNA form, the CDR3 reads TGTGCCAGCAGCGGGGGCCAGAGCCCCTACGAGCAGTACTTC. The encoded protein is CASSGGQSPYEQYF.

This clonotype was seen at least ten times. The chain is built from TRBV7-6 and TRBJ2-5; D remains ambiguous. The CDR3 consists of 14 residues. Per germline, CDR1 SGHVS and CDR2 FNYEAQ. V lost 2 bases and J 0 bases, leaving 7 bases between the germline ends. DNA of the CDR3: TGTGCCAGCAGCTTAACCACTTACCAAGAGACCCAGTACTTC. It codes for CASSLTTYQETQYF.

Only a few counts were recorded for this clonotype. This chain uses TRBV27 with TRBJ2-7; 7 nucleotides agree with TRBD1. Trimming at V came to 6 bases and at J to 5 bases, leaving 10 bases not matched to a gene. This CDR3 is 14 amino acids long. CDR1 and CDR2 from the germline V gene are MNHEY and SMNVEV (reference sequence). DNA of the CDR3: TGTGCCAGCAGGCGACAGGGAATGGACGACGAGCAGTACTTC. It yields the protein CASRRQGMDDEQYF.

This chain uses TRBV29-1 with TRBJ2-1, with 7 positions matching TRBD1. V trimming: 8 bases; J trimming: 5 bases; junction bases outside the gene matches: 3. Germline CDR1 is SQVTM and CDR2 is ANQGSEA. This CDR3 spans 11 amino acids. CDR3 loop: CSLGQDNEQFF. CDR3 nucleotide sequence: TGCAGCTTAGGACAGGACAATGAGCAGTTCTTC.